This T cell receptor beta chain is drawn from a study of metastatic and nonmetastatic thyroid tumors. No treatment had been given to any patient before thyroid surgery. This clone was observed a few times. TCRdb reanalyzed the PCR reads with MiXCR. This sample has under 100,000 clones, with approximately 9% found just once. Germline V gives CDR1 MGHRA, CDR2 YSYEKL. This CDR3 has 13 amino acids. With V trimmed by 5 bases and J by 5 bases, 6 bases remained unmatched. This TCR came from a female donor with papillary thyroid cancer or a benign thyroid nodule (not recorded which). Some clones in this sample may be carry-over from other donors' samples. J is TRBJ2-7 and V is TRBV4-1; 7 bases map to TRBD1. Sequenced sample: blood. The CDR3 DNA reads TGCGCCAGCAGCAAAGGGACAGCGGACGAGCAGTACTTC. This translates into CASSKGTADEQYF.